This T cell receptor beta chain stems from a study of CD8+ T cells in alopecia areata (dated by TCRdb to between 2017 and 2018). Concerning the study at large: The treated patients took part in an open-label pilot trial in which moderate-to-severe alopecia areata was treated with oral tofacitinib at 5 to 10 mg twice daily. Tofacitinib was given for 6 to 18 months, followed by 6 months of follow-up off drug to assess delayed response and recurrence. The study used high-throughput TCRbeta sequencing to examine T cell clonal expansion in alopecia areata, in both the C3H/HeJ mouse model and human patients. Scalp tissue and sorted CD4+ and CD8+ peripheral blood T cells from patchy and totalis/universalis alopecia areata patients and from healthy controls were covered by human TCRbeta sequencing. Biopsies were taken from tofacitinib-treated patients at baseline and at 4 and 24 weeks of treatment, and a later scalp biopsy was taken in several of the tofacitinib-treated patients. Scalp clonality was compared among normal scalp (n=4), patchy alopecia areata scalp (n=8), and alopecia totalis/universalis scalp (n=8). RNA was obtained with the PAXgene miRNA kit for fixed scalp, the miRNeasy kit for PBMCs, and the RNeasy kit for mouse skin. TCRbeta CDR3 regions were amplified by immunoSEQ multiplex PCR with 35 Vbeta forward and 13 Jbeta reverse primers.

Libraries came from the immunoSEQ multiplex PCR assay. To provide template for TCR sequencing, every sample had RNA extracted and reverse transcribed into cDNA. First-strand cDNA was synthesized using SuperScript III with a 2:1 mix of oligo-dT and random hexamers. A synthetic immune receptor repertoire was used to measure amplification bias, and any remaining bias was corrected computationally. Per the authors' processing: Raw reads were preprocessed to remove errors, and CDR3 was defined by IMGT conventions from the conserved cysteine to phenylalanine. Clonality was computed by normalizing Shannon entropy by log2 of the number of productive unique TCRs and subtracting the result from 1. Whether scalp clones were CD4 or CD8 was inferred by matching scalp TCRbeta sequences against CD4 and CD8 repertoires sorted from blood. The table was pulled from immuneACCESS by TCRdb, which kept in-frame rearrangements only. Such tables lose some clones; where checked, under half of the loss comes from unresolved V genes, and the rest has no known cause. V and J calls and clone size are as listed in that table; D and trimming were resolved from the DNA. The sample table holds 150,000 to 200,000 clones, of which just under 60% were seen once. The ten largest make up 14% to 15% of the sample.

The time point label, as the study defines it: baseline before oral tofacitinib. Lesional scalp punch biopsies and peripheral blood were obtained from alopecia areata patients. PBMCs were separated by density centrifugation and stained for CD3, CD4 and CD8, after which CD4+ and CD8+ T cells were sorted on a FACSAria. General findings and caveats noted by the study authors: Unlike mouse skin, where gammadelta T cells dominate, normal human skin contains resident alphabeta T cells that get sequenced too, which complicates analysis of the scalp TCR repertoire. Higher clonality and more expanded CD8+ clones were observed in lesional scalp than in normal scalp, particularly in alopecia totalis/universalis, a finding suggestive of antigenic drive. Shared TCR sequences between patients were less evident than in mice, which may be partly attributable to HLA diversity in the patient population.

This clone was detected once. Its antigen target is currently unknown. Base qualities are not at hand, and no much larger clone is one base apart. There are 12 amino acids in the CDR3, from cysteine to phenylalanine inclusive. Only CDR3 DNA remains: 36 bases, in frame from the first base. Via the germline V gene, CDR1 is SQVTM and CDR2 ANQGSEA. The V and J ends are trimmed by 4 bases and 0 bases, leaving 6 bases between them. The sample was CD4+ T cells sorted from blood, taken at week 0. The sequence was obtained from a human donor with alopecia areata. The chain joins TRBV29-1 to TRBJ1-1; the D gene assignment is ambiguous. The DNA is TGCAGCGTTGGGAAAGTGAACACTGAAGCTTTCTTT. Its translation reads: CSVGKVNTEAFF.